These 21 T cell receptor beta chains were all obtained from the same sample, sequenced in a study of blood T cell repertoires in COVID-19. Profiled with immunoSEQ multiplex PCR; TCRdb holds only in-frame clones, not every one. Among around 180,000 clones listed, around 87% were seen once. Sequenced input: peripheral blood. These receptors were obtained from a man in his forties with active or convalescent COVID-19.

This sequence joins TRBV6-5 and TRBJ1-1; D remains ambiguous. Deletions cut 4 bases from V and 2 bases from J, with 8 bases between. The germline CDR1 and CDR2 sequences are MNHEY and SVGAGI. This CDR3 has 13 residues. Written as DNA, the CDR3 is TGTGCCAGCAGTTTCCGGGATAACACTGAAGCTTTCTTT. Translated: CASSFRDNTEAFF.

This clone was recorded only once. This chain uses TRBV6-2 or TRBV6-3 with TRBJ1-1; D is unclear. The length of the CDR3 is 14 residues. Trimming cost V 3 bases and J 1 base, with 9 bases left between them. CDR1 and CDR2 (germline): MNHEY, SVGEGT. CDR3 sequence (DNA): TGTGCCAGCAGTTATTTAAAATCGAACACTGAAGCTTTCTTT. Protein: CASSYLKSNTEAFF.

V is TRBV6-5 and J is TRBJ2-7, with D tentatively TRBD2 (6 bases). V was clipped by 6 bases and J by 2 bases, with 14 bases between them. Germline V gives CDR1 MNHEY, CDR2 SVGAGI. The CDR3 has 14 amino acids. CDR3 DNA sequence: TGTGCCAGCAGCCGGGGAGGTGGGGCCTACGAGCAGTACTTC. This translates into CASSRGGGAYEQYF.

The V gene is TRBV6-6, the J gene TRBJ2-7, with D perhaps matching TRBD1 (6 bases). The CDR3 covers 12 residues. In germline, CDR1 is MNHNY, CDR2 SVGAGI (reference sequence). Trimming left V 6 bases short and J 7 bases short, with 13 bases between. The CDR3 region has the DNA TGTGCCAGCAGCCACATGAGGGGGGAGCAGTACTTC. The encoded protein is CASSHMRGEQYF.

The chain recombines TRBV9 with TRBJ1-2, with D possibly being TRBD1 (5 bases). In germline, CDR1 is SGDLS, CDR2 YYNGEE. V shed 2 bases and J shed 0 bases, with 14 bases lying between them. The CDR3 runs to 16 residues. CDR3 residues: CASSVASGPSNYGYTF. In DNA, the CDR3 is TGTGCCAGCAGCGTCGCCTCAGGGCCCTCTAACTATGGCTACACCTTC.

V and J are TRBV4-3 and TRBJ2-3, with D possibly being TRBD2 (5 bases). Germline CDR1 is LGHNA and CDR2 is YSLEER. The CDR3 is 21 amino acids. Trimming cost V 1 base and J 0 bases, with 26 bases left between them. In DNA form, the CDR3 reads TGCGCCAGCAGCCAAGCGTTTGTGGCGGGCACCGATCCCGTGAGCACAGATACGCAGTATTTT. Translated: CASSQAFVAGTDPVSTDTQYF.

The chain carries TRBV7-3 and TRBJ2-3; 8 positions agree with TRBD2. Germline lookup yields CDR1 SGHTA and CDR2 FQGTGA. V was clipped by 0 bases and J by 4 bases; unmatched bases: 3. The CDR3 runs 15 residues. CDR3 in DNA: TGTGCCAGCAGCTTAACGCCGCGGGGGGCAGATACGCAGTATTTT. This sequence encodes CASSLTPRGADTQYF.

This clone occurred a few times. This chain links TRBV24-1 with TRBJ2-6, with D maybe TRBD1 (5 bases). This CDR3 comprises 16 residues. Trimming removed 1 base from V and 3 bases from J, with 9 bases in between. From germline, CDR1 is KGHDR and CDR2 SFDVKD. DNA of the CDR3: TGTGCCACCAGTGATTTTAGCCAGGGTGGGGCCAACGTCCTGACTTTC. Translation: CATSDFSQGGANVLTF.

The chain couples TRBV9 to TRBJ1-1; D is unclear. The V end was cut by 1 base, the J end by 1 base, with 14 bases between. Germline-derived CDR1 and CDR2 are SGDLS and YYNGEE. This CDR3 has 16 residues. CDR3 in amino acids: CASSVYRQDTNTEAFF. The CDR3, as DNA: TGTGCCAGCAGCGTATACCGGCAGGATACGAACACTGAAGCTTTCTTT.

The gene calls are TRBV4-3 and TRBJ1-5, with D possibly being TRBD1 (6 bases). V was clipped by 3 bases and J by 2 bases, with 8 bases between them. This CDR3 has 14 amino acids. Germline V CDR1 and CDR2: LGHNA, YSLEER. CDR3 sequence reads: CASSQGAGNQPQHF. CDR3 coding DNA: TGCGCCAGCAGCCAGGGGGCTGGCAATCAGCCCCAGCATTTT.

The gene calls are TRBV19 and TRBJ2-1, with D maybe TRBD1 (5 bases). V was pared by 3 bases and J by 2 bases, with 11 bases between. The CDR3 has 15 residues. Germline V gene lookup returns CDR1 LNHDA and CDR2 SQIVND (reference sequence). Here the CDR3 reads CASSISAGTYNEQFF. The CDR3 nucleotides are TGTGCCAGTAGTATCTCGGCAGGGACCTACAATGAGCAGTTCTTC.

This chain links TRBV30 with TRBJ1-1; D may be TRBD1 (5 bases). The CDR3 consists of 13 residues. V lost 2 bases to trimming and J lost 8 bases, with 15 bases between them. Germline assignment: CDR1 GTSNPN and CDR2 SVGIG (reference sequence). The CDR3 is CAWSTGSGREAFF. As DNA, the CDR3 is TGTGCCTGGAGTACCGGGTCAGGGAGGGAAGCTTTCTTT. Supplemented by reference TRBV30 and TRBJ1-1, the full variable domain reads SQTIHQWPATLVQPVGSPLSLECTVEGTSNPNLYWYRQAAGRGLQLLFYSVGIGQISSEVPQNLSASRPQDRQFILSSKKLLLSDSGFYLCAWSTGSGREAFFGQGTRLTVV.

This chain links TRBV6-5 with TRBJ1-5; D unresolved. CDR3 size: 15 residues. Trimming cost V 6 bases and J 0 bases, with 12 bases left between them. Germline V gives CDR1 MNHEY, CDR2 SVGAGI. The CDR3 spells CASRTAATSNQPQHF. The CDR3, as DNA: TGTGCCAGCAGGACGGCGGCTACTAGCAATCAGCCCCAGCATTTT.

The chain links TRBV4-1 to TRBJ2-5; unclear D gene. CDR3 length equals 14 residues. CDR1 and CDR2 (germline): MGHRA, YSYEKL. V was trimmed by 0 bases and J by 9 bases, leaving 14 bases between them. The CDR3, as DNA: TGCGCCAGCAGCCAAGACCCTTCTACTTTGGCCCAGTACTTC. Translated: CASSQDPSTLAQYF.

This clone has only one observation. J is TRBJ1-6 and V is TRBV3-1 (or the pseudogene TRBV3-2); TRBD1 agrees at 8 bases. The germline V gene has CDR1 LGHDT and CDR2 YNNKEL (reference sequence). The CDR3 has 15 residues. V gave up 8 bases and J gave up 8 bases; unmatched junction bases: 11. The CDR3 sequence is CASATSGGLDSPLHF. For the CDR3, the DNA is TGTGCCAGCGCCACCTCAGGGGGCCTTGATTCACCCCTCCACTTT.

This clone was found once. The chain employs TRBV10-2 and TRBJ2-3; 11 bases map to TRBD2. The length of the CDR3 is 17 residues. V lost 4 bases to trimming and J lost 3 bases; unmatched junction nucleotides: 9. The germline V gene encodes CDR1 WSHSY and CDR2 SAAADI. Written as DNA, the CDR3 is TGCGCCAGCAGTGTCCCCCTTAGCGGGGGGGCGACAGATACGCAGTATTTT. This translates into CASSVPLSGGATDTQYF.

V usage is TRBV3-1 (or the pseudogene TRBV3-2) and J usage is TRBJ2-2; D call uncertain. Germline V gives CDR1 LGHDT, CDR2 YNNKEL (reference sequence). Between the trimmed V and J ends, which lost 5 bases and 2 bases, there was a span of 9 bases. This CDR3 has 14 amino acids. Written as DNA, the CDR3 is TGTGCCAGCAGCACACCTTTTAACACCGGGGAGCTGTTTTTT. Translation: CASSTPFNTGELFF.

The V and J genes are TRBV23-1 and TRBJ1-6; 7 bases align to TRBD1. TRBV23-1 counts as an open reading frame of uncertain function. V lost 4 bases to trimming and J lost 1 base; unmatched junction nucleotides: 7. The CDR3 has 17 amino acids. The CDR3 nucleotides read TGCGCCAGCAGTCCTACAGGGGAAGAGTCCTATAATTCACCCCTCCACTTT. Encoded protein: CASSPTGEESYNSPLHF.

The chain carries TRBV7-3 and TRBJ2-3, with 14 bases fitting TRBD2. Germline CDR1 is SGHTA and CDR2 is FQGTGA. The CDR3 contains 16 residues. J gave up 4 bases and V 4 bases, and 4 bases lay outside the gene matches. CDR3 region: CASSSTGLAGADTQYF. For the CDR3, the DNA is TGTGCCAGCAGCTCAACGGGACTAGCGGGAGCAGATACGCAGTATTTT. The full variable domain, in which reference TRBV7-3 and TRBJ2-3 provide the parts outside the CDR3, is GAGVSQTPSNKVTEKGKYVELRCDPISGHTALYWYRQSLGQGPEFLIYFQGTGAADDSGLPNDRFFAVRPEGSVSTLKIQRTERGDSAVYLCASSSTGLAGADTQYFGPGTRLTVL.

The chain carries TRBV5-6 and TRBJ2-5, with 7 positions matching TRBD2. Germline lookup yields CDR1 SGHDT and CDR2 YYEEEE. The CDR3 length is 15 residues. Trimming at V came to 6 bases and at J to 4 bases, leaving 12 bases not matched to a gene. The CDR3 region is CASIHRRGNGETQYF. DNA of the CDR3: TGTGCCAGCATCCATAGGCGGGGGAATGGAGAGACCCAGTACTTC.

The V gene is TRBV29-1, the J gene TRBJ2-7; 8 nucleotides align to TRBD1. This CDR3 contains 12 residues. The V segment lost 3 bases and the J segment 4 bases; nucleotides outside the gene matches: 2. In germline, CDR1 is SQVTM, CDR2 ANQGSEA. CDR3 sequence: CSVDTGGYEQYF. The CDR3 nucleotides are TGCAGCGTTGATACAGGGGGGTACGAGCAGTACTTC.